This TCR beta chain was identified in a study of shared clonotypes between healthy human individuals. Sorted-subset replicate PCR reactions contained roughly 200 ng DNA, corresponding to some 30,000 T cell genomes. Only in-frame clones appear in the TCRdb table, and some are missing; sequencing was by immunoSEQ multiplex PCR. Of under 650,000 clones in the sample, 90% to 96% were seen once. CDR3 length: 14 residues. V shed 5 bases, J shed 2 bases, and the junction held 2 bases outside the gene matches. Germline lookup yields CDR1 KGHSH and CDR2 LQKENI. The donors, healthy adults who were HIV-negative, had experienced no recent acute infections or vaccinations.

This clonotype originated in a woman aged 25 to 39 in good health. Sequenced sample: naive CD4+ T cells sorted from blood. Subset of the sample: CD45RA+ positively selected. The genes are TRBV18 and TRBJ1-4; 7 positions agree with TRBD1. In DNA form, the CDR3 reads TGTGCCAGCTCAGCGGGACAGACTAATGAAAAACTGTTTTTT. Translated, it gives CASSAGQTNEKLFF.